One and the same sample provided the 25 T cell receptor beta chains below, sequenced in a study of T-cell memory formation after mild COVID-19. TCRdb re-called the 5' RACE reads with MiXCR, one entry per CDR3 protein. The table has about 560,000 distinct CDR3 sequences, 15% to 20% seen once. Sequenced sample: PBMCs or a T cell subset sorted from them (not recorded which). The receptors originated from an adult woman who had mild COVID-19 (a few samples of this study predate the infection). Cell type and time point are not known.

The rearrangement joins TRBV2 to TRBJ1-6; D is unresolved. The CDR3 contains 11 residues. Trimming stripped 0 bases from V and 15 bases from J, with 6 bases between. Germline CDR1 reads SNHLY; CDR2 reads FYNNEI. The chain's CDR3 is CASSEARVLHF. CDR3 in DNA: TGTGCCAGCAGTGAAGCTCGGGTCCTCCACTTT.

The chain carries TRBV7-2 and TRBJ2-1; 7 bases are a match to TRBD2. This CDR3 contains 18 residues. The germline V gene encodes CDR1 SGHTA and CDR2 FQGNSA. V lost 5 bases to trimming and J lost 0 bases; unmatched junction nucleotides: 13. The CDR3 loop is CASSPNRLASSSYNEQFF. Written as DNA, the CDR3 is TGTGCCAGCAGCCCCAATAGACTAGCTTCAAGCTCCTACAATGAGCAGTTCTTC.

The chain joins TRBV29-1 to TRBJ1-1; TRBD1 might be the D (6 bases). V was pared by 3 bases and J by 8 bases, with 16 bases between. This CDR3 spans 13 amino acids. Per the germline V gene, CDR1 is SQVTM and CDR2 is ANQGSEA. The CDR3 DNA follows: TGCAGCGTTGATCTCAGACTACAGGGCGAAGCTTTCTTT. Its translation: CSVDLRLQGEAFF.

V gene TRBV6-1 combines with J gene TRBJ2-3, with a tentative D call TRBD2 (6 bases). CDR1 is MNHNS, CDR2 SASEGT, per germline. The CDR3 is made up of 15 amino acids. The germline V and J ends were trimmed by 8 bases and 1 base, with 16 bases remaining between them. CDR3 sequence (DNA): TGTGCCAGCGGTAACCGGGAGAGGGGCACAGATACGCAGTATTTT. It codes for CASGNRERGTDTQYF.

V gene TRBV20-1 combines with J gene TRBJ2-2, with 9 nucleotides matching TRBD2. The germline V gene encodes CDR1 DFQATT and CDR2 SNEGSKA (reference sequence). V dropped 1 base and J dropped 3; count of bases not matched to a gene: 6. The CDR3 covers 16 residues. The CDR3 spells CSARALAGGYTGELFF. CDR3 DNA sequence: TGCAGTGCTAGAGCTCTCGCGGGAGGGTACACCGGGGAGCTGTTTTTT.

This clonotype was seen at least ten times. This chain joins TRBV27 and TRBJ2-7; D gene ambiguous. Between the trimmed V and J ends, which lost 2 bases and 0 bases, there was a span of 8 bases. The V gene's germline CDR1 is MNHEY and CDR2 SMNVEV (reference sequence). CDR3 length: 14 amino acids. The CDR3 is CASSLIPSSYEQYF. Written as DNA, the CDR3 is TGTGCCAGCAGTTTAATACCGAGCTCCTACGAGCAGTACTTC.

A few counts support this clonotype. This sequence joins TRBV23-1 and TRBJ2-4; the D gene is possibly TRBD2 (6 bases). TRBV23-1 is classed as an ORF, of uncertain function. CDR3 length: 17 amino acids. The V end lost 3 bases, the J end lost 5 bases, and 20 bases lay between the germline ends. In DNA form, the CDR3 reads TGCGCCAGCAGTCATCATTCGTTAACTTTAGCGGAAAACATTCAGTACTTC. It encodes CASSHHSLTLAENIQYF.

This clonotype was observed a handful of times. The chain employs TRBV21-1 and TRBJ2-7; TRBD2, as called in the table, went unchecked against the DNA. TRBV21-1 is assigned pseudogene status. This CDR3 is 16 amino acids long. CDR3 loop: CASSKDPGLGVGVQYF. CDR3 in DNA: TGTGCCAGCAGCAAAGACCCGGGACTAGGAGTTGGCGTGCAGTACTTC.

The rearrangement joins TRBV6-1 to TRBJ2-7; 10 bases align to TRBD1. The CDR3 is 15 residues long. Per the germline V gene, CDR1 is MNHNS and CDR2 is SASEGT. V lost 8 bases and J lost 5; bases outside the gene matches: 12. CDR3 coding DNA: TGTGCCAGCTCCCGGCCGGGACAGGGGTCCCACGAGCAGTACTTC. Its protein product is CASSRPGQGSHEQYF.

The chain combines TRBV15 with TRBJ1-1; no definite D call. Trimming shortened V by 3 bases and J by 1 base, and 9 bases separated the two germline ends. CDR3 length: 14 residues. Germline-derived CDR1 and CDR2 are LNHNV and YYDKDF (reference sequence). The CDR3: CATSRAQPNTEAFF. The CDR3 DNA reads TGTGCCACCAGCAGGGCACAGCCGAACACTGAAGCTTTCTTT.

This clonotype was recorded at least ten times. The chain links TRBV5-1 to TRBJ1-1; D remains ambiguous. The CDR3 covers 15 residues. Germline-derived CDR1 and CDR2 are SGHRS and YFSETQ. V lost 5 bases and J lost 1, with 15 bases in between. The CDR3 protein is CASSISAGRNTEAFF. CDR3 in DNA: TGCGCCAGCAGTATAAGTGCGGGGAGGAACACTGAAGCTTTCTTT.

The chain joins TRBV12-3 or TRBV12-4 to TRBJ2-5, with 7 bases matching TRBD1. The V and J ends lost 5 bases and 1 base, in that order; junction bases with no gene match: 7. The CDR3 spans 15 residues. The CDR3 reads CASSGDSIFQETQYF. In DNA form, the CDR3 reads TGTGCCAGCAGTGGGGACAGCATCTTCCAAGAGACCCAGTACTTC.

The chain uses TRBV29-1 and TRBJ2-3, with 13 bases that match TRBD2. CDR1 and CDR2 (germline): SQVTM, ANQGSEA. The CDR3 length is 16 residues. Trimming at V came to 6 bases and at J to 0 bases, leaving 6 bases not matched to a gene. The CDR3 is CSVLTSGGPSTDTQYF. The CDR3 DNA reads as TGCAGCGTCCTGACTAGCGGGGGGCCGAGCACAGATACGCAGTATTTT.

V usage is TRBV6-5 and J usage is TRBJ1-1; 8 nucleotides match TRBD1. This CDR3 spans 13 amino acids. Trimming at V came to 7 bases and at J to 9 bases, leaving 10 bases not matched to a gene. Germline CDR1 and CDR2: MNHEY and SVGAGI. The CDR3 here is CASTDTGGAKAFF. Written as DNA, the CDR3 is TGTGCCAGCACCGATACAGGGGGGGCTAAAGCTTTCTTT.

This clonotype has just a few counts. The J gene is TRBJ2-2, the V gene TRBV20-1; 9 bases match TRBD2. This CDR3 has 13 residues. Looked up from germline, CDR1 is DFQATT and CDR2 is SNEGSKA (reference sequence). Trimming at V came to 5 bases and at J to 3 bases, leaving 1 base not matched to a gene. This CDR3 is CSAWTSDTGELFF. CDR3 nucleotide sequence: TGCAGTGCTTGGACTAGCGACACCGGGGAGCTGTTTTTT.

The chain is built from TRBV5-8 and TRBJ1-5; D remains ambiguous. Germline V lookup: CDR1 SGHTS, CDR2 YDEGEE. The CDR3 spans 15 residues. Trimming removed 0 bases from V and 0 bases from J, with 7 bases in between. CDR3 nucleotide sequence: TGTGCCAGCAGCTTGGTACCCGTTAGCAATCAGCCCCAGCATTTT. Translated: CASSLVPVSNQPQHF.

This clonotype occurred a few times. This chain uses TRBV20-1 with TRBJ1-6; D is undetermined. The CDR3 runs 14 residues. V lost 0 bases and J lost 8, with 11 bases in between. The germline gives CDR1 DFQATT, CDR2 SNEGSKA (reference sequence). CDR3 sequence: CSARDPGMDSPLHF. The CDR3 region has the DNA TGCAGTGCTAGAGATCCGGGAATGGATTCACCCCTCCACTTT.

V usage is TRBV12-3 or TRBV12-4 and J usage is TRBJ2-1, with 7 positions matching TRBD1. This CDR3 comprises 14 residues. J gave up 6 bases and V 5 bases, and 7 bases lay outside the gene matches. The CDR3 DNA reads TGTGCCAGCAGTAACACAGACAGGGCCAATGAGCAGTTCTTC. It codes for CASSNTDRANEQFF.

The table lists this clonotype with a few counts. The chain has TRBV9 and TRBJ1-6; 11 positions agree with TRBD1. The germline CDR1 and CDR2 sequences are SGDLS and YYNGEE. The CDR3 length is 14 residues. V lost 3 bases and J lost 10; bases outside the gene matches: 3. The CDR3 DNA reads as TGTGCCAGCAGCGGGACAGGGGGCGTGTCACCCCTCCACTTT. As protein: CASSGTGGVSPLHF. Variable domain in full (rest from reference TRBV9 and TRBJ1-6): DSGVTQTPKHLITATGQRVTLRCSPRSGDLSVYWYQQSLDQGLQFLIQYYNGEERAKGNILERFSAQQFPDLHSELNLSSLELGDSALYFCASSGTGGVSPLHFGNGTRLTVT.

This clonotype was recorded a few times. The chain links TRBV7-9 to TRBJ1-1, with 7 bases matching TRBD1. With V trimmed by 6 bases and J by 4 bases, 5 bases remained unmatched. The CDR3 is made up of 13 amino acids. Germline assignment: CDR1 SEHNR and CDR2 FQNEAQ (reference sequence). CDR3 amino acids: CASRRKGATEAFF. CDR3 sequence (DNA): TGTGCCAGCAGGCGAAAGGGGGCCACTGAAGCTTTCTTT.

The genes are TRBV12-3 or TRBV12-4 and TRBJ2-1, with D perhaps TRBD2 (6 bases). Trimming stripped 8 bases from V and 14 bases from J, with 19 bases between. The CDR3 is made up of 12 amino acids. In DNA, the CDR3 is TGTGCCAGCGGAGTTGGGGGGTGGGAGAAGTTCTTC. Protein sequence: CASGVGGWEKFF.

The V gene is TRBV6-1, the J gene TRBJ2-7, with 8 bases that match TRBD1. The CDR3 has 14 residues. The trim removed 4 bases at V and 2 bases at J, leaving 4 bases unmatched. Germline CDR1 is MNHNS and CDR2 is SASEGT. The CDR3 protein is CASSGTGTTYEQYF. Written as DNA, the CDR3 is TGTGCCAGCAGTGGGACAGGGACGACCTACGAGCAGTACTTC.

The chain couples TRBV29-1 to TRBJ2-5, with a weak D call TRBD1 (5 bases). The germline V and J ends were trimmed by 8 bases and 4 bases, with 14 bases remaining between them. In germline, CDR1 is SQVTM, CDR2 ANQGSEA. This CDR3 contains 12 residues. The CDR3 nucleotides read TGCAGCTCCGATGGAAGGGGAGAGACCCAGTACTTC. Protein product: CSSDGRGETQYF.

This clonotype was seen only a few times. CDR3 coding DNA: TGTGCCAGCAGTACCAGTTCCCATGAGCAGTTCTTC. Translation: CASSTSSHEQFF. The chain couples TRBV9 to TRBJ2-1, with D hard to call. CDR1 SGDLS and CDR2 YYNGEE come from the germline V gene. This CDR3 has 12 residues. The V end lost 5 bases, the J end lost 8 bases, and 11 bases lay between the germline ends.

This clonotype was picked up a small number of times. The chain is built from TRBV5-1 and TRBJ2-1; the match to TRBD2 covers 10 bases. After removal of 4 bases from V and 7 bases from J, the junction contained 11 bases not matched to a gene. From germline, CDR1 is SGHRS and CDR2 YFSETQ. This CDR3 has 16 residues. CDR3 nucleotide sequence: TGCGCCAGCAGCCCCCGGCTAGCGGGAGTGGGTAATGAGCAGTTCTTC. This sequence encodes CASSPRLAGVGNEQFF.